This TCR beta chain stems from a study of T cells in Graves' hyperthyroidism and ophthalmopathy. V lost 3 bases, J lost 1 base, and 4 bases stayed unmatched. The CDR3 extends over 15 amino acids. Germline V gene data show CDR1 as LNHDA and CDR2 as SQIVND (reference sequence). There are many counts of this clonotype. Amplified TCR beta CDR3 regions came from RNA transcripts. TCR CDR3 underwent first-round RT-PCR with the HTBI primer set. TCRdb itself ran the multiplex PCR reads through MiXCR, one entry per CDR3 protein. The sample contains a few hundred thousand distinct CDR3 sequences, more than 20% of which appear only once.

The sample taken for sequencing was blood. The genes are TRBV19 and TRBJ2-7; 9 nucleotides align to TRBD2. The receptor's source is a young man with Graves' hyperthyroidism. This chain's CDR3 is CASSMPGLASYEQYF. The CDR3 bases are TGTGCCAGTAGTATGCCGGGACTAGCTTCCTACGAGCAGTACTTC.